The 20 T cell receptor beta chains below all came from one sample that was sequenced in a study of T-cell reconstitution after alpha-beta-depleted transplantation in children. Using unique molecular identifiers, the investigators prepared the TCRbeta library. Each CDR3 protein gets one entry after TCRdb re-called the PCR reads with MiXCR. This sample carries hundreds of thousands of distinct CDR3 sequences, approximately 13% of them seen once, and the ten largest clones take 2.2%. Sequencing was performed on PBMCs, mostly from graft donor cells, taken 360 days after TCRalphabeta/CD19-depleted stem cell transplant. The receptors here all came from a male patient aged 10 to 17 who had a stem cell transplant for acute myeloid leukemia, so the T cells may come from the graft donor.

For the CDR3, the DNA is TGTGCCAGCAGGACTAGCGGGGTCTACGAGCAGTACTTC. This translates into CASRTSGVYEQYF. The genes are TRBV27 and TRBJ2-7; TRBD2 matches at 11 bases. The CDR3 is 13 amino acids. Germline V gives CDR1 MNHEY, CDR2 SMNVEV (reference sequence). The J segment lost 3 bases and the V segment lost 6 bases, leaving 1 base of the junction unmatched.

V usage is TRBV20-1 and J usage is TRBJ2-7, with a possible D match to TRBD1 (6 bases). Per the germline V gene, CDR1 is DFQATT and CDR2 is SNEGSKA (reference sequence). The CDR3 runs to 13 residues. V was cut by 2 bases and J by 6 bases, with 14 bases left in between. This CDR3 reads CSARIQGTSEQYF. CDR3 bases: TGCAGTGCTAGAATCCAGGGGACGAGCGAGCAGTACTTC.

V is TRBV20-1 and J is TRBJ2-7; tentative D call: TRBD1 (6 bases). Germline CDR1 and CDR2: DFQATT and SNEGSKA (reference sequence). The CDR3 extends over 12 amino acids. Between the trimmed V and J ends, which lost 3 bases and 2 bases, there was a span of 8 bases. The CDR3 reads CSASRQAYEQYF. The CDR3 DNA follows: TGCAGTGCTAGCCGACAGGCCTACGAGCAGTACTTC.

For the CDR3, the DNA is TGTGCCAGCAGCTTCATTTCTAGCGTCTACGAGCAGTACTTC. Translating gives CASSFISSVYEQYF. This sequence joins TRBV7-2 and TRBJ2-7, with D possibly TRBD2 on 6 matching bases. V gave up 3 bases and J gave up 3 bases, with 12 bases separating them. Germline assignment: CDR1 SGHTA and CDR2 FQGNSA. The CDR3 extends over 14 amino acids.

This chain joins TRBV20-1 and TRBJ2-7; 8 nucleotides line up with TRBD2. The CDR3 spans 17 residues. Losses at the gene ends were 1 base for V and 6 bases for J; bases not matched to a gene: 17. Germline CDR1 and CDR2: DFQATT and SNEGSKA (reference sequence). The CDR3 loop reads CSARGDRLGLEVSEQYF. The CDR3 bases are TGCAGTGCTAGAGGGGACCGGTTGGGACTAGAAGTCTCCGAGCAGTACTTC.

This clonotype was detected a few times. This chain uses TRBV11-2 with TRBJ1-1; 7 bases are a match to TRBD1. The V segment lost 4 bases and the J segment 0 bases; nucleotides outside the gene matches: 8. Germline CDR1 SGHAT, CDR2 FQNNGV. CDR3 length: 16 residues. The DNA for the CDR3 is TGTGCCAGCAGCTCGTCTACAGGGGCCCTGAACACTGAAGCTTTCTTT. It specifies CASSSSTGALNTEAFF.

This clonotype was recorded many times. CDR3 sequence reads: CASSGASGRYEQYF. DNA of the CDR3: TGTGCCAGCAGTGGGGCTAGCGGGAGGTACGAGCAGTACTTC. The chain has TRBV25-1 and TRBJ2-7; 11 nucleotides match TRBD2. Germline V gene sequence: CDR1 MGHDK, CDR2 SYGVNS. The CDR3 is made up of 14 amino acids. The J segment lost 4 bases and the V segment lost 4 bases, leaving 3 bases of the junction unmatched.

The chain recombines TRBV20-1 with TRBJ1-6, with unresolved D. Germline V gives CDR1 DFQATT, CDR2 SNEGSKA (reference sequence). This CDR3 spans 14 amino acids. Trimming left V 5 bases short and J 7 bases short, with 15 bases between. For the CDR3, the DNA is TGCAGTGCTCCCCCTCACCACGACAATTCACCCCTCCACTTT. It is translated as CSAPPHHDNSPLHF.

The chain uses TRBV7-8 and TRBJ2-5; a possible D gene is TRBD2 (6 bases). CDR1 is SGHVS, CDR2 FQNEAQ, per germline. CDR3 length: 14 amino acids. V lost 2 bases to trimming and J lost 2 bases, with 9 bases between them. The CDR3 loop reads CASSLTEGQETQYF. DNA of the CDR3: TGTGCCAGCAGCTTAACGGAGGGGCAAGAGACCCAGTACTTC.

V gene TRBV6-5 combines with J gene TRBJ1-5; unclear D gene. This CDR3 is 14 amino acids long. The V gene lost 2 bases and the J gene lost 3 bases, with 8 bases spanning the gap. CDR1 and CDR2 from the germline V gene are MNHEY and SVGAGI. The chain's CDR3 is CASSYRVNNQPQHF. In DNA form, the CDR3 reads TGTGCCAGCAGTTACAGGGTGAACAATCAGCCCCAGCATTTT.

This clonotype was seen at least ten times. The junction does not match germline at one end; this may be a read error. This sequence joins TRBV7-3 and TRBJ2-1; 7 bases line up with TRBD1. Germline V gene data show CDR1 as SGHTA and CDR2 as FQGTGA. There are 16 residues in the CDR3. This chain's CDR3 is CASSLTGTVSSNEQFF. CDR3 in DNA: TGTGCCAGCAGCTTAACGGGGACAGTTTCCTCCAATGAGCAGTTCTTC.

This clonotype showed up many times. This chain connects TRBV27 to TRBJ2-1, with 11 nucleotides matching TRBD2. Unmatched junction bases numbered 10, after V lost 3 bases and J lost 6 bases. The germline CDR1 and CDR2 sequences are MNHEY and SMNVEV (reference sequence). The CDR3 sequence is 17 residues long. The CDR3 region is CASSFLLAGGPRNEQFF. DNA for the CDR3: TGTGCCAGCAGTTTCCTCTTAGCGGGAGGGCCACGCAATGAGCAGTTCTTC.

In this sample, this clonotype turned up a few times. The V call is TRBV20-1, the J call TRBJ2-4; the match to TRBD1 covers 8 bases. Germline assignment: CDR1 DFQATT and CDR2 SNEGSKA (reference sequence). V gave up 5 bases and J gave up 2 bases; unmatched junction bases: 11. The CDR3 sequence is 16 residues long. This CDR3 is CSAPPPQGAPKNIQYF. DNA of the CDR3: TGCAGTGCTCCCCCGCCCCAGGGGGCGCCCAAAAACATTCAGTACTTC.

V and J are TRBV6-5 and TRBJ2-1; TRBD2 is a possible D gene (5 bases). V was pared by 1 base and J by 5 bases, with 15 bases between. The CDR3 is 16 amino acids. Germline assignment: CDR1 MNHEY and CDR2 SVGAGI. The chain's CDR3 is CASSYLDLATDNEQFF. The CDR3 bases are TGTGCCAGCAGTTACTTGGACCTAGCCACGGACAATGAGCAGTTCTTC.

The genes are TRBV28 and TRBJ2-5; 8 bases align to TRBD1. CDR3 size: 15 residues. The trim removed 5 bases at V and 5 bases at J, leaving 10 bases unmatched. Germline CDR1 MDHEN, CDR2 SYDVKM. The DNA of the CDR3 is TGTGCCAGCAGTCTACAGGGGGGCCCAGCGGAGACCCAGTACTTC. Translating it yields CASSLQGGPAETQYF.

The rearrangement uses TRBV12-3 or TRBV12-4 and TRBJ2-2; 7 nucleotides match TRBD1. J lost 5 bases, V lost 6 bases, and 9 bases had no gene match. The CDR3 has 15 amino acids. This chain's CDR3 is CASREDRVGTGELFF. CDR3 coding DNA: TGTGCCAGCAGGGAAGACAGGGTAGGAACCGGGGAGCTGTTTTTT.

The chain is built from TRBV29-1 and TRBJ2-2, with D unclear. The germline V gene has CDR1 SQVTM and CDR2 ANQGSEA. The V end lost 6 bases, the J end lost 7 bases, and 3 bases lay between the germline ends. CDR3 length: 9 residues. In DNA, the CDR3 is TGCAGCGTGATCGGGGAGCTGTTTTTT. The encoded protein is CSVIGELFF.

This clonotype was observed at least ten times. This sequence joins TRBV6-5 and TRBJ2-1; 14 bases fit TRBD2. Germline values: CDR1 MNHEY, CDR2 SVGAGI. J was trimmed by 7 bases and V by 6 bases; bases with no gene match: 2. This CDR3 has 14 residues. The CDR3 sequence is CASRGTSGRNEQFF. As DNA, the CDR3 is TGTGCCAGCAGGGGGACTAGCGGGAGAAATGAGCAGTTCTTC.

The chain joins TRBV28 to TRBJ2-6; D is perhaps TRBD2 (5 bases). V lost 7 bases and J lost 0, with 13 bases in between. This CDR3 spans 16 amino acids. Germline CDR1 is MDHEN and CDR2 is SYDVKM. Here the CDR3 reads CASTGSSFSGANVLTF. CDR3 bases: TGTGCCAGCACGGGATCCTCCTTCTCTGGGGCCAACGTCCTGACTTTC.

This clonotype was seen repeatedly, ten times or more. The V gene is TRBV20-1, the J gene TRBJ2-2; D is uncertain. This CDR3 spans 13 amino acids. The ends were cut back, 4 bases at V and 0 bases at J, with 6 bases in the middle. In germline, CDR1 is DFQATT, CDR2 SNEGSKA (reference sequence). CDR3 sequence reads: CSAIYANTGELFF. The CDR3 DNA sequence: TGCAGTGCTATTTACGCGAACACCGGGGAGCTGTTTTTT.